This TCR beta chain came from a study of shared clonotypes between healthy human individuals. The study, taken as a whole, reports: The naive CD4 repertoires of a handful of donors were compared, and approximately 5% of clonotypes were shared.

The method was immunoSEQ multiplex PCR; TCRdb's version includes in-frame clones alone and lacks a portion of them. The table lists 1 million to 1.2 million clones, 60% to 80% of them singletons, with more than 0.85% in the top ten. The V end was cut by 5 bases, the J end by 1 base, with 14 bases between. Germline-derived CDR1 and CDR2 are WNHNN and SYGVQD (reference sequence). This CDR3 has 15 residues. About this clone itself: The antigen remains undetermined.

The clonotype originates from a man aged 18 to 30 in good health. Some clones in this sample may be carry-over from other donors' samples. The V and J genes are TRBV10-1 and TRBJ1-1; no clear D. Sequencing was performed on memory CD4+ T cells from PBMCs. As for subset: CD45RA-negative fraction. The CDR3 reads CASSPSGPWNTEAFF. In nucleotides, the CDR3 is TGCGCCAGCAGTCCCTCCGGCCCGTGGAACACTGAAGCTTTCTTT.